This TCR beta chain came from a study of blood T cell repertoires in COVID-19. Study information: Sample material is recorded as cDNA or gDNA derived from T cells, B-cell-depleted T cells, or PBMCs.

CDR1 MDHEN and CDR2 SYDVKM come from the germline V gene. The CDR3 is 14 amino acids. The V and J ends lost 8 bases and 3 bases, in that order; junction bases with no gene match: 6. This clone has only a few counts. Profiling relied on immunoSEQ multiplex PCR, and the TCRdb table lists in-frame clones only, not all of them. The sample yields about 180,000 clones, around 88% seen once. The chain combines TRBV28 with TRBJ1-1, with 10 bases aligning to TRBD1. The sequence came from a woman aged 25 to 39 with acute or convalescent COVID-19. Sequencing input: peripheral blood. The CDR3 DNA reads as TGTGCCAGCTATCCAGGACAGGGGGACACTGAAGCTTTCTTT. This codes for CASYPGQGDTEAFF.